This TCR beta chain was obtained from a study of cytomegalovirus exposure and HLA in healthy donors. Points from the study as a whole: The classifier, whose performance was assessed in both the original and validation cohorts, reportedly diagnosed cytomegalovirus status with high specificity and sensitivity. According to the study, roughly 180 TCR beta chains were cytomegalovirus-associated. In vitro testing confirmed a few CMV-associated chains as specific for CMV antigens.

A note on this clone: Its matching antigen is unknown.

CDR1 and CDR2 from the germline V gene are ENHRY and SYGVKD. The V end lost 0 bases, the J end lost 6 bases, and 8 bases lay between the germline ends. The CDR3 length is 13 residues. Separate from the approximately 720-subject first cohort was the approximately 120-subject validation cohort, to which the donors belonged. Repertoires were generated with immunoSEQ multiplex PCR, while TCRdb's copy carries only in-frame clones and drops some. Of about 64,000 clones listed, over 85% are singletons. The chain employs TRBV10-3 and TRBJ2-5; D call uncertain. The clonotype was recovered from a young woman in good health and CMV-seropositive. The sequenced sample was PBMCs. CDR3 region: CAISESELKTQYF. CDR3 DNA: TGTGCCATCAGTGAGTCCGAACTGAAGACCCAGTACTTC.